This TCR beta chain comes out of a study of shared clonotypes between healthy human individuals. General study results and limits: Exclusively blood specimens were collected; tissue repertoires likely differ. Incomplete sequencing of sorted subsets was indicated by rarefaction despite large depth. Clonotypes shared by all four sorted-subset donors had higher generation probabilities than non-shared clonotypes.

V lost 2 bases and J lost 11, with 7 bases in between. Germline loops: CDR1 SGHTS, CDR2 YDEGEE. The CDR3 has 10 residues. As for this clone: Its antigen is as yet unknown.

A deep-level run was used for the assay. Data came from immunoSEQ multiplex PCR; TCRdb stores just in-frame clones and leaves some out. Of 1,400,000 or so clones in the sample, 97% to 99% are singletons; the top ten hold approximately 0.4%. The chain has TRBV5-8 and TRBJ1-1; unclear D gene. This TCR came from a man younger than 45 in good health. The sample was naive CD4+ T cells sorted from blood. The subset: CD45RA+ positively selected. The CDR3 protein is CASSFWEAFF. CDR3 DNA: TGTGCCAGCAGCTTCTGGGAGGCTTTCTTT.